A selection of T cell receptor beta chains follows, all from one sample in a study of sequential checkpoint blockade in melanoma. Method: immunoSEQ multiplex PCR; TCRdb's copy keeps in-frame clones and lacks some. This sample has about 3,100 clones, with roughly three fifths found just once. Sample: CD8+ T cells sorted from blood (inferred from file names), taken from a patient given nivolumab and ipilimumab in sequence. These receptors all stem from a human donor with melanoma. The CDR3 runs from the conserved cysteine through the conserved F or W. A D gene is named only where the DNA matches it firmly. The size field is filled for only some rows; it gives once, few, many or a size class.

clone size | J gene | D gene | V gene | CDR3 DNA | CDR3 protein
NA | TRBJ1-2 | NA | TRBV27 | TGTGCCAGCAGTTTAGGGCAGGGATTTAGGTATGGCTACACCTTC | CASSLGQGFRYGYTF
NA | TRBJ1-1 | TRBD1 | TRBV7-2 | TGTGCCAGCAGCTCAGGACAGGGCAGGTTCACTGAAGCTTTCTTT | CASSSGQGRFTEAFF
NA | TRBJ2-7 | NA | TRBV7-9 | TGTGCCAGCAGCTCCAACCGACAGTTGTCCTACGAGCAGTACTTC | CASSSNRQLSYEQYF
NA | TRBJ2-2 | NA | TRBV9 | TGTGCCAGCAGCGGAGACACCGGGGAGCTGTTTTTT | CASSGDTGELFF
NA | TRBJ2-7 | TRBD2 | TRBV7-2 | TGTGCCAGCAGCTCCCGGACTAGCGGATTGTACGAGCAGTACTTC | CASSSRTSGLYEQYF
NA | TRBJ2-3 | TRBD2 | TRBV2 | TGTGCCAGCAGTCCCACTAGCGGGGGGGCCTCGTCAGATACGCAGTATTTT | CASSPTSGGASSDTQYF
few | TRBJ2-2 | NA | TRBV6-5 | TGTGCCAGCAGTTATGCGGTGAGCCCCGGGGAGCTGTTTTTT | CASSYAVSPGELFF
few | TRBJ1-1 | NA | TRBV29-1 | TGCAGCGGTGTCTTGAACACTGAAGCTTTCTTT | CSGVLNTEAFF
NA | TRBJ2-1 | NA | TRBV6-1 | TGTGCCAGCAGTGAAGCGCTTGCGGAGGGCTATGAGCAGTTCTTC | CASSEALAEGYEQFF
NA | TRBJ2-3 | NA | TRBV7-3 | TGTGCCAGCAGCTTATATGTTGGGGGGGCCGACACAGATACGCAGTATTTT | CASSLYVGGADTDTQYF
NA | TRBJ2-1 | TRBD2 | TRBV7-9 | TGTGCCAGCAGCTCATGGTCGGGACTAGCTGATGAGCAGTTCTTC | CASSSWSGLADEQFF
few | TRBJ2-1 | TRBD2 | TRBV14 | TGTGCCAGCAGCCCTGGGACTAGCTTAGGGAATGAGCAGTTCTTC | CASSPGTSLGNEQFF
NA | TRBJ2-5 | NA | TRBV4-1 | TGCGCCAGCAGCCAAGGCCCAACAGAGCAGTACTTC | CASSQGPTEQYF
NA | TRBJ2-7 | TRBD1 | TRBV29-1 | TGCAGCGTTGTAGGGGACAGACAATACGAGCAGTACTTC | CSVVGDRQYEQYF
once | TRBJ2-5 | NA | TRBV7-9 | TGTGCCAGCAGCCACCCAGGGGAAGAGACCCAGTACTTC | CASSHPGEETQYF
NA | TRBJ2-7 | TRBD1 | TRBV13 | TGTGCCAGCAGCTTGAGACAGGGGGCATACGAGCAGTACTTC | CASSLRQGAYEQYF
NA | TRBJ2-1 | NA | TRBV9 | TGTGCCAGCAGCGTAGCCGGGGGACCAAGCTCCTACAATGAGCAGTTCTTC | CASSVAGGPSSYNEQFF
NA | TRBJ2-5 | TRBD2 | TRBV19 | TGTGCCAGTAAAGCGGGATTCGCAGAGACCCAGTACTTC | CASKAGFAETQYF
NA | TRBJ1-1 | NA | TRBV5-6 | TGTGCCAGCAGCTTGGCGGAGGTCCAGGATCTGAACACTGAAGCTTTCTTT | CASSLAEVQDLNTEAFF
NA | TRBJ1-6 | TRBD1 | TRBV6-1 | TGTGCCAGCAGTGAACACAGGGGCCCACCCCTCCACTTT | CASSEHRGPPLHF
NA | TRBJ2-7 | TRBD1 | TRBV7-9 | TGTGCCAGCAGCCCTGGGACAGACTTCCTTACCTACGAGCAGTACTTC | CASSPGTDFLTYEQYF
NA | TRBJ2-7 | NA | TRBV11-2 | TGTGCCAGCAGCTTAGATCTGAATCGGGATGAGCAGTACTTC | CASSLDLNRDEQYF
NA | TRBJ2-1 | TRBD1 | TRBV29-1 | TGCAGCGTCAACGGGGACAGGGGGCATAATGAGCAGTTCTTC | CSVNGDRGHNEQFF
once | TRBJ1-5 | NA | TRBV6-5 | TGTGCCAGCAGTTACTCGAGGTGGGAGCCCCAGCATTTT | CASSYSRWEPQHF
once | TRBJ2-3 | NA | TRBV14 | TGTGCCAGCAGTCAATGGACTGCCGCAGATACGCAGTATTTT | CASSQWTAADTQYF
NA | TRBJ1-5 | TRBD1 | TRBV27 | TGTGCCACCAGAACAGGGGGCAGGTATCAGCCCCAGCATTTT | CATRTGGRYQPQHF
NA | TRBJ1-2 | TRBD1 | TRBV9 | TGTGCCAGCAGCGGACAGGGACTGCTGTGGGGCTACACCTTC | CASSGQGLLWGYTF
NA | TRBJ1-1 | NA | TRBV11-1 | TGTGCCAGCAGCTTAGCGGAGGGGAACACTGAAGCTTTCTTT | CASSLAEGNTEAFF
NA | TRBJ1-1 | NA | TRBV4-1 | TGCGCCAGCAGCCACGAGACTGGTCCGGCAACTGAAGCTTTCTTT | CASSHETGPATEAFF
NA | TRBJ2-3 | NA | TRBV4-1 | TGCGCCAGCAGCCAACCACTAGCCACGGATACGCAGTATTTT | CASSQPLATDTQYF
NA | TRBJ1-2 | TRBD1 | TRBV19 | TGTGCCAGTGGCGCGGCGGACAGGTCGAGGTATGGCTACACCTTC | CASGAADRSRYGYTF
NA | TRBJ2-1 | NA | TRBV2 | TGTGCCAGCAGCCGCCCATACCTCGGGGAGCAGTTCTTC | CASSRPYLGEQFF
NA | TRBJ2-7 | NA | TRBV5-1 | TGCGCCAGCAGCTTTTACGGACTGAACTACGAGCAGTACTTC | CASSFYGLNYEQYF
NA | TRBJ2-5 | NA | TRBV4-3 | TGCGCCAGCAGCCAAGCGTGGGGGGTCTCGGAGACCCAGTACTTC | CASSQAWGVSETQYF
few | TRBJ1-4 | TRBD1 | TRBV6-6 | TGTGCCAGCGAAGGGACAGGGGACGGGGATGAAAAACTGTTTTTT | CASEGTGDGDEKLFF
large | TRBJ2-1 | TRBD2 | TRBV18 | TGTGCCAGCTCACCCTTTCGGGGGGGCGGGGATGAGCAGTTCTTC | CASSPFRGGGDEQFF
NA | TRBJ1-5 | NA | TRBV27 | TGTGCCAGCAGGGGTCAGGGAGGTCAGCCCCAGCATTTT | CASRGQGGQPQHF
NA | TRBJ2-4 | TRBD2 | TRBV5-6 | TGTGCCAGCAGCGCGGGAGAAAACATTCAGTACTTC | CASSAGENIQYF
NA | TRBJ2-3 | NA | TRBV20-1 | TGCAGTGCTATATCCACAGATACGCAGTATTTT | CSAISTDTQYF
medium-sized | TRBJ2-7 | TRBD2 | TRBV14 | TGTGCCAGCAGCACCGGGACTAGCGTTACCTACGAGCAGTACTTC | CASSTGTSVTYEQYF
NA | TRBJ2-3 | NA | TRBV19 | TGTGCCAGTAGTTTACAGGAATCCGATTCTACGCAGTATTTT | CASSLQESDSTQYF
NA | TRBJ2-1 | NA | TRBV7-8 | TGTGCCAGCAGCCCCTATCAGGGGAGTGAGCAGTTCTTC | CASSPYQGSEQFF
NA | TRBJ2-1 | NA | TRBV6-4 | TGTGCCAGCAGTGAGGCGGGTTCTAACAATGAGCAGTTCTTC | CASSEAGSNNEQFF
few | TRBJ2-7 | NA | TRBV6-1 | TGTGCCAGCAGTTGGGACACGACATGGGACGAGCAGTACTTC | CASSWDTTWDEQYF
once | TRBJ1-2 | NA | TRBV1 | TGCACCAGCAGCACAGCATGTTTGTGCGAGACCTATGGCTACACCTTC | CTSSTACLCETYGYTF
NA | TRBJ2-7 | NA | TRBV5-6 | TGTGCCAGCAGCTTGCACCCACTTTTCAGGGTAGGAATAGACGAGCAGTACTTC | CASSLHPLFRVGIDEQYF
NA | TRBJ2-3 | TRBD2 | TRBV29-1 | TGCAGCGTTGAAGGAGCGGGATCGGCAGATACGCAGTATTTT | CSVEGAGSADTQYF
NA | TRBJ2-7 | TRBD2 | TRBV15 | TGTGCCATCGGTTTGGGAGGGACCTACGAGCAGTACTTC | CAIGLGGTYEQYF
large | TRBJ2-5 | TRBD2 | TRBV11-3 | TGTGCCAGCAGCTTAGATTCTTGGGGCGGGAGCGTCGAGACCCAGTACTTC | CASSLDSWGGSVETQYF
NA | TRBJ2-2 | NA | TRBV29-1 | TGCAGCGTTGAAGCGTTGGGAGCGAACACCGGGGAGCTGTTTTTT | CSVEALGANTGELFF
NA | TRBJ2-1 | TRBD2 | TRBV29-1 | TGCAGCGTTCTCCCCCTGGCGGGGGGATTCTACAATGAGCAGTTCTTC | CSVLPLAGGFYNEQFF
few | TRBJ2-7 | NA | TRBV2 | TGTGCCAGCAGTGATGAGGCAGGGAAGGGGCTCGAGCAGTACTTC | CASSDEAGKGLEQYF
NA | TRBJ2-2 | TRBD2 | TRBV4-1 | TGCGCCAGCAGCGGACTAGCGGAGAACACCGGGGAGCTGTTTTTT | CASSGLAENTGELFF
NA | TRBJ2-5 | NA | TRBV13 | TGTGCCAGCAGCTTAGGGCTAGCGAGTTTTGGGACCCAGTACTTC | CASSLGLASFGTQYF
few | TRBJ1-6 | NA | TRBV19 | TGTGCCAGTAGAGCATTTGGTTCACCCCTCCACTTT | CASRAFGSPLHF